The 29 T cell receptor beta chains below come from one sample, sequenced in a study of T cell changes during pregnancy in multiple sclerosis. Data came from immunoSEQ multiplex PCR; TCRdb stores just in-frame clones and leaves some out. The sample has tens of thousands of clones; around 90% are singletons. Sequenced material: peripheral blood, taken in the first trimester of pregnancy. The receptors shown here come from a female donor in good health, enrolled as a control in a pregnancy study.

This clone showed up just once. V and J are TRBV18 and TRBJ2-5; 7 nucleotides match TRBD1. This CDR3 has 14 amino acids. Germline V gene data show CDR1 as KGHSH and CDR2 as LQKENI. V lost 2 bases to trimming and J lost 5 bases; unmatched junction nucleotides: 5. The CDR3 loop reads CASSPKTGWETQYF. The CDR3 DNA follows: TGTGCCAGCTCACCAAAGACAGGGTGGGAGACCCAGTACTTC.

The sample holds a few counts of this clone. CDR3 loop: CASSESIDGGNIQYF. The DNA for the CDR3 is TGTGCCAGCAGTGAATCTATAGACGGGGGAAACATTCAGTACTTC. V and J are TRBV6-4 and TRBJ2-4; weak D call: TRBD2 (6 bases). The CDR3 consists of 15 residues. Germline V gives CDR1 MRHNA, CDR2 SNTAGT. V shed 3 bases and J shed 6 bases, with 15 bases lying between them.

The genes are TRBV6-5 and TRBJ2-6; no reliable D call. Trimming stripped 5 bases from V and 0 bases from J, with 8 bases between. In germline, CDR1 is MNHEY, CDR2 SVGAGI. The CDR3 has 15 amino acids. In DNA, the CDR3 is TGTGCCAGCAGTCCCCAGTCCTCTGGGGCCAACGTCCTGACTTTC. It translates to CASSPQSSGANVLTF.

This chain joins TRBV5-6 and TRBJ2-5; possible D gene TRBD2, 7 bases. This CDR3 has 17 residues. Trimming shortened V by 3 bases and J by 4 bases, and 22 bases separated the two germline ends. Germline lookup yields CDR1 SGHDT and CDR2 YYEEEE. CDR3 amino acids: CASSSTRGGGVRETQYF. For the CDR3, the DNA is TGTGCCAGCAGCTCCACCCGAGGAGGGGGGGTTAGAGAGACCCAGTACTTC.

V usage is TRBV9 and J usage is TRBJ1-4, with D tentatively TRBD1 (6 bases). CDR3 size: 15 residues. The germline V and J ends were trimmed by 0 bases and 5 bases, with 11 bases remaining between them. Germline loops: CDR1 SGDLS, CDR2 YYNGEE. CDR3 bases: TGTGCCAGCAGCGTAGGCGGGGGCCAAAATGAAAAACTGTTTTTT. It codes for CASSVGGGQNEKLFF.

V usage is TRBV5-1 and J usage is TRBJ2-1, with 7 positions matching TRBD2. The length of the CDR3 is 14 residues. The V and J ends lost 0 bases and 7 bases, in that order; junction bases with no gene match: 4. Germline values: CDR1 SGHRS, CDR2 YFSETQ. CDR3 region: CASSLVKGGNEQFF. DNA for the CDR3: TGCGCCAGCAGCTTGGTTAAGGGAGGGAATGAGCAGTTCTTC.

The chain recombines TRBV28 with TRBJ1-5, with D tentatively TRBD1 (6 bases). V lost 1 base and J 7 bases, leaving 14 bases between the germline ends. The CDR3 consists of 15 residues. The germline V gene has CDR1 MDHEN and CDR2 SYDVKM. The CDR3 loop is CASSLSQGSGQPQHF. CDR3 nucleotide sequence: TGTGCCAGCAGTTTATCACAGGGTTCCGGCCAGCCCCAGCATTTT.

This clone has more than one count but fewer than ten. The chain recombines TRBV29-1 with TRBJ1-4; 8 positions match TRBD1. The CDR3 has 13 amino acids. Trimming removed 7 bases from V and 8 bases from J; junction bases left unmatched: 9. CDR1 SQVTM and CDR2 ANQGSEA come from the germline V gene. The CDR3 region has the DNA TGCAGCGCAAGGACAGGGCTGAGGGAAAAACTGTTTTTT. Amino acid sequence: CSARTGLREKLFF.

Only a few counts were recorded for this clone. The chain employs TRBV30 and TRBJ2-7; 9 bases fit TRBD1. The length of the CDR3 is 12 residues. The V gene's germline CDR1 is GTSNPN and CDR2 SVGIG (reference sequence). V dropped 1 base and J dropped 9; count of bases not matched to a gene: 4. CDR3 bases: TGTGCCTGGAGTGAGGGGGACAGGGCGCAGTACTTC. This encodes CAWSEGDRAQYF.

V usage is TRBV4-1 and J usage is TRBJ2-1; 11 bases align to TRBD2. Germline V gene sequence: CDR1 MGHRA, CDR2 YSYEKL. The CDR3 contains 16 residues. J lost 3 bases, V lost 3 bases, and 4 bases had no gene match. The CDR3 spells CASSQRGTSGYNEQFF. CDR3 in DNA: TGCGCCAGCAGCCAGCGAGGGACTAGCGGCTACAATGAGCAGTTCTTC.

This rearrangement joins TRBV7-2 to TRBJ1-4; D perhaps matches TRBD1 (6 bases). This CDR3 is 17 amino acids long. The V end lost 2 bases, the J end lost 3 bases, and 16 bases lay between the germline ends. Germline values: CDR1 SGHTA, CDR2 FQGNSA. DNA for the CDR3: TGTGCCAGCAGCTTAAGTTCGGGGGGCGCGGCTAATGAAAAACTGTTTTTT. As protein: CASSLSSGGAANEKLFF.

This clone occurred once. V gene TRBV9 combines with J gene TRBJ1-3; D uncertain. V lost 0 bases and J 3 bases, leaving 7 bases between the germline ends. CDR3 length equals 14 residues. Per the germline V gene, CDR1 is SGDLS and CDR2 is YYNGEE. The chain's CDR3 is CASSVARYGNTIYF. CDR3 bases: TGTGCCAGCAGCGTAGCACGCTATGGAAACACCATATATTTT.

The rearrangement joins TRBV7-3 to TRBJ2-5; 10 bases fit TRBD1. The CDR3 contains 15 residues. CDR1 is SGHTA, CDR2 FQGTGA, per germline. V was pared by 6 bases and J by 1 base, with 5 bases of the junction left unmatched. This chain's CDR3 is CASSFRTGGQETQYF. CDR3 nucleotide sequence: TGTGCCAGCAGTTTTAGGACAGGGGGCCAAGAGACCCAGTACTTC.

V usage is TRBV7-2 and J usage is TRBJ2-7; the match to TRBD2 covers 7 bases. Germline assignment: CDR1 SGHTA and CDR2 FQGNSA. The CDR3 totals 14 residues. The trim removed 1 base at V and 9 bases at J, leaving 9 bases unmatched. Written as DNA, the CDR3 is TGTGCCAGCAGCTTAGAAGCGGTAGGGAGGGGGCAGTACTTC. Encoded protein: CASSLEAVGRGQYF.

The chain carries TRBV14 and TRBJ2-7; 9 nucleotides agree with TRBD1. Germline CDR1 and CDR2: SGHDN and FVKESK. V lost 4 bases, J lost 1 base, and 11 bases stayed unmatched. This CDR3 comprises 17 residues. CDR3 coding DNA: TGTGCCAGCAGCCCCCAGTCAACGACAGGGGGGTCCTACGAGCAGTACTTC. Translated: CASSPQSTTGGSYEQYF.

The rearrangement links TRBV19 to TRBJ2-2, with TRBD1 matching 7 bases. Looked up from germline, CDR1 is LNHDA and CDR2 is SQIVND (reference sequence). Germline trimming cut 6 bases from V and 4 bases from J; bases unmatched to any gene: 5. The CDR3 consists of 14 residues. CDR3 DNA: TGTGCCAGTAGCCGAAGGGACAGCACCGGGGAGCTGTTTTTT. Residues: CASSRRDSTGELFF. The variable domain in full, completed from reference TRBV19 and TRBJ2-2, reads DGGITQSPKYLFRKEGQNVTLSCEQNLNHDAMYWYRQDPGQGLRLIYYSQIVNDFQKGDIAEGYSVSREKKESFPLTVTSAQKNPTAFYLCASSRRDSTGELFFGEGSRLTVL.

V is TRBV15 and J is TRBJ2-7; D gene ambiguous. With 3 bases removed from V and 0 bases from J, the gap between germline ends came to 9 bases. In germline, CDR1 is LNHNV, CDR2 YYDKDF (reference sequence). The CDR3 has 14 amino acids. The CDR3 region is CATSRERNSYEQYF. CDR3 bases: TGTGCCACCAGCAGGGAGAGGAACTCCTACGAGCAGTACTTC.

This sequence joins TRBV30 and TRBJ1-5; 8 nucleotides match TRBD1. The CDR3 has 15 residues. Germline lookup yields CDR1 GTSNPN and CDR2 SVGIG (reference sequence). Trimming took 3 bases from V and 6 from J; bases not matched to a gene: 10. CDR3 bases: TGTGCCTGGAGAGCCAGACAGGGGAAGGGTCAGCCCCAGCATTTT. It codes for CAWRARQGKGQPQHF.

Here the CDR3 reads CASSSYRGEQYF. CDR3 DNA: TGTGCCAGCAGCTCCTACAGGGGCGAGCAGTACTTC. The rearrangement uses TRBV9 and TRBJ2-7, with 7 bases aligning to TRBD1. The CDR3 spans 12 residues. Looked up from germline, CDR1 is SGDLS and CDR2 is YYNGEE. V lost 4 bases to trimming and J lost 6 bases; unmatched junction nucleotides: 4.

The chain has TRBV6-5 and TRBJ1-1; 7 bases are a match to TRBD1. Trimming cost V 7 bases and J 5 bases; bases outside gene matches: 10. There are 14 residues in the CDR3. CDR1 and CDR2 (germline): MNHEY, SVGAGI. The CDR3 spells CASKRTGEYTEAFF. DNA for the CDR3: TGTGCCAGCAAGAGAACAGGGGAGTATACTGAAGCTTTCTTT.

This chain joins TRBV19 and TRBJ1-5; the match to TRBD1 covers 7 bases. Per the germline V gene, CDR1 is LNHDA and CDR2 is SQIVND (reference sequence). The CDR3 loop spans 14 amino acids. Trimming cost V 1 base and J 6 bases; bases outside gene matches: 3. The CDR3 region has the DNA TGTGCCAGTAGTATAGGACAGGGCGGTCAGCCCCAGCATTTT. Protein: CASSIGQGGQPQHF.

The chain carries TRBV9 and TRBJ2-7, with a possible D match to TRBD2 (5 bases). The CDR3 loop spans 14 amino acids. Germline assignment: CDR1 SGDLS and CDR2 YYNGEE. The ends were cut back, 1 base at V and 4 bases at J, with 12 bases in the middle. The CDR3 coding sequence is TGTGCCAGCAGCGTACGGGATAGAGCTTACGAGCAGTACTTC. Translation gives CASSVRDRAYEQYF.

The gene calls are TRBV7-9 and TRBJ2-7, with D maybe TRBD2 (6 bases). The CDR3 is made up of 12 amino acids. Trimming cost V 2 bases and J 5 bases, with 7 bases left between them. Germline-derived CDR1 and CDR2 are SEHNR and FQNEAQ (reference sequence). CDR3 loop: CASSLTGDEQYF. In nucleotides, the CDR3 is TGTGCCAGCAGCTTAACGGGGGACGAGCAGTACTTC.

This clone has more than one count but fewer than ten. The rearrangement links TRBV7-9 to TRBJ1-1; D ambiguous. The CDR3 runs 14 residues. The germline V gene has CDR1 SEHNR and CDR2 FQNEAQ (reference sequence). With 3 bases removed from V and 1 base from J, the gap between germline ends came to 9 bases. CDR3 nucleotide sequence: TGTGCCAGCAGCTTGCCGTCAGAGAACACTGAAGCTTTCTTT. It yields the protein CASSLPSENTEAFF. The full variable domain, rest sourced from reference TRBV7-9 and TRBJ1-1, is DTGVSQNPRHKITKRGQNVTFRCDPISEHNRLYWYRQTLGQGPEFLTYFQNEAQLEKSRLLSDRFSAERPKGSFSTLEIQRTEQGDSAMYLCASSLPSENTEAFFGQGTRLTVV.

The genes are TRBV5-4 and TRBJ2-7, with 9 bases aligning to TRBD2. V trimming: 7 bases; J trimming: 0 bases; junction bases outside the gene matches: 5. Germline CDR1 and CDR2: SGHNT and YYREEE (reference sequence). The CDR3 is 14 amino acids. The CDR3 here is CASGPSGNSYEQYF. CDR3 DNA: TGTGCCAGCGGACCTAGCGGGAACTCCTACGAGCAGTACTTC.

The rearrangement links TRBV5-1 to TRBJ2-2; 11 bases match TRBD1. This CDR3 is built from 16 residues. CDR1 and CDR2 from the germline V gene are SGHRS and YFSETQ. V shed 0 bases, J shed 9 bases, and the junction held 7 bases outside the gene matches. As DNA, the CDR3 is TGCGCCAGCAGCTTGGAGGGGACAGGGGGAAGGAGGGAGCTGTTTTTT. Translated: CASSLEGTGGRRELFF.

The chain recombines TRBV15 with TRBJ2-7; TRBD1 aligns across 9 bases. V shed 3 bases and J 3 bases; nucleotides not matched to a gene: 9. CDR1 and CDR2 (germline): LNHNV, YYDKDF (reference sequence). The CDR3 length is 16 residues. The DNA of the CDR3 is TGTGCCACCAGCAGTCGCACAGGGGGCCTTGTCTACGAGCAGTACTTC. Amino acid sequence: CATSSRTGGLVYEQYF.

The chain combines TRBV9 with TRBJ2-1; TRBD2 aligns across 7 bases. The CDR3 is made up of 15 amino acids. Germline loops: CDR1 SGDLS, CDR2 YYNGEE. The V gene end was trimmed by 0 bases and the J gene end by 3 bases; junction bases not matched to a gene: 3. The DNA of the CDR3 is TGTGCCAGCAGCGTAGGACGGGGGGACTACAATGAGCAGTTCTTC. The encoded protein is CASSVGRGDYNEQFF.

The chain carries TRBV14 and TRBJ2-3, with 7 nucleotides matching TRBD2. Germline-derived CDR1 and CDR2 are SGHDN and FVKESK. Losses at the gene ends were 6 bases for V and 0 bases for J; bases not matched to a gene: 6. This CDR3 comprises 15 residues. Here the CDR3 reads CASRARDYSTDTQYF. For the CDR3, the DNA is TGTGCCAGCAGGGCCAGGGACTACAGCACAGATACGCAGTATTTT.